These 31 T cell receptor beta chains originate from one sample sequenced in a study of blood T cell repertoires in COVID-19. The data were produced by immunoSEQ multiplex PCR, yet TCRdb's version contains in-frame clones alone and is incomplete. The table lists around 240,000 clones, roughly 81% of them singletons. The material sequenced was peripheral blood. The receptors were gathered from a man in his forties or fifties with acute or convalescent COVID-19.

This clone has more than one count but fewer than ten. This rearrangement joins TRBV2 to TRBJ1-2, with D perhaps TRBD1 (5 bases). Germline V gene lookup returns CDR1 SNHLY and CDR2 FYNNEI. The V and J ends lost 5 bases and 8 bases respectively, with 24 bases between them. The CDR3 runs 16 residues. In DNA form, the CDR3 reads TGTGCCAGCAGTCCCAGGCAGGGACTTACCCTAGGAGGCTACACCTTC. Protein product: CASSPRQGLTLGGYTF.

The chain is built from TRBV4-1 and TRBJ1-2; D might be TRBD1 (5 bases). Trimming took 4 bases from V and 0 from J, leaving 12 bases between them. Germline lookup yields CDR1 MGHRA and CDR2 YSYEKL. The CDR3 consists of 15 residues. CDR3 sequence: CASSLDRGANYGYTF. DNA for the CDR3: TGCGCCAGCAGCCTTGATCGGGGGGCTAACTATGGCTACACCTTC.

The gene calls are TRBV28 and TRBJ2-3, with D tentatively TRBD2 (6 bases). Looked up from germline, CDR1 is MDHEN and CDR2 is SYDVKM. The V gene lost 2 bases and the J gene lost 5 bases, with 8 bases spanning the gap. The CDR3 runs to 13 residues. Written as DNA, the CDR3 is TGTGCCAGCAGTTTAGGGGGGAGAGATACGCAGTATTTT. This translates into CASSLGGRDTQYF.

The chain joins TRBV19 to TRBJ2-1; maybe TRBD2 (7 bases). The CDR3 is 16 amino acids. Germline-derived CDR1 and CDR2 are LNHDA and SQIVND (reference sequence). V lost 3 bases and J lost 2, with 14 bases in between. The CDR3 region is CASSISAGDTYNEQFF. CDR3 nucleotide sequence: TGTGCCAGTAGTATTTCGGCGGGGGACACCTACAATGAGCAGTTCTTC.

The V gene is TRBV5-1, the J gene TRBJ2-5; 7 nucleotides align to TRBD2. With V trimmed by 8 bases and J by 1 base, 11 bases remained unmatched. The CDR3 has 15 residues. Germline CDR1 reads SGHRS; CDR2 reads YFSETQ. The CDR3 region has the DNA TGCGCCAGATGGGAGGGGACTAACCTCCAAGAGACCCAGTACTTC. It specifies CARWEGTNLQETQYF.

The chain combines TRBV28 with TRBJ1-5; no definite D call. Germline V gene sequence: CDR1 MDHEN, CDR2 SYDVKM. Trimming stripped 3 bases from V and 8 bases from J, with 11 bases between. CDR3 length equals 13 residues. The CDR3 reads CASSFQVLEPQHF. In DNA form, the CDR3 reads TGTGCCAGCAGTTTCCAGGTATTGGAGCCCCAGCATTTT.

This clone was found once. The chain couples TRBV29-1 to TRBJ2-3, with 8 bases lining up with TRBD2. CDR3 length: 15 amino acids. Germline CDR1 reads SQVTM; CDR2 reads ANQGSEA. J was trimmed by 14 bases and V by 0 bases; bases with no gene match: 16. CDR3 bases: TGCAGCGTTGAAGATAATCGGGTAGGGACTAGATGGTGGTATTTT. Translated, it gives CSVEDNRVGTRWWYF.

CDR3 in DNA: TGTGCCAGCGGGGGGGAGGGCAATCAGCCCCAGCATTTT. It encodes CASGGEGNQPQHF. The chain employs TRBV6-5 and TRBJ1-5, with a tentative D call TRBD1 (5 bases). CDR1 MNHEY and CDR2 SVGAGI come from the germline V gene. V gave up 8 bases and J gave up 2 bases, with 10 bases separating them. This CDR3 is built from 13 residues.

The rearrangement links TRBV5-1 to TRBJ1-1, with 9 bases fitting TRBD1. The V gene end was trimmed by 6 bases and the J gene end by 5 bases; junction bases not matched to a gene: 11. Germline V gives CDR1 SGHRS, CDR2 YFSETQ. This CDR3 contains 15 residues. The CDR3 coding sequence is TGCGCCAGCACCCCGAACGGACAGGGGAGGACTGAAGCTTTCTTT. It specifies CASTPNGQGRTEAFF.

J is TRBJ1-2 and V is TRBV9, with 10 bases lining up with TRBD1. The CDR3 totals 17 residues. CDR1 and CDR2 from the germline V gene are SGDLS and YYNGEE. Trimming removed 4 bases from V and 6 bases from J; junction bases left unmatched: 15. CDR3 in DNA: TGTGCCAGCAGCCATAACCCCGGGACAGGGGTTGAGAATGGCTACACCTTC. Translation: CASSHNPGTGVENGYTF.

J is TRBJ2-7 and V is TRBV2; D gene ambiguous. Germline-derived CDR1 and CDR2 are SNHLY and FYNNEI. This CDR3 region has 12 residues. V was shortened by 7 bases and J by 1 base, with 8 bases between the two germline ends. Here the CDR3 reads CASTKESYEQYF. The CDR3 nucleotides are TGTGCCAGCACGAAGGAGTCCTACGAGCAGTACTTC.

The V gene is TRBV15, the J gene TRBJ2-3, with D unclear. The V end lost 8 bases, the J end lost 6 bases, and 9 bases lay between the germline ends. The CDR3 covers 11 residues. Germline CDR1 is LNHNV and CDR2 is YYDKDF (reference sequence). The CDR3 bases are TGTGCCACCTCTTACGCGGATACGCAGTATTTT. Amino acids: CATSYADTQYF.

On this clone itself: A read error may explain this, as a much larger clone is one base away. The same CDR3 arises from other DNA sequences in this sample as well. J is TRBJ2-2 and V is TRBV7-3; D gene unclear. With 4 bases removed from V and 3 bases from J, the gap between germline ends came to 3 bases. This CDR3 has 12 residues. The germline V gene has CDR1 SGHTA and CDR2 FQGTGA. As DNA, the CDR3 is TGTGCCAGCAGCTCGGACACCGGGGAGCTGTTTTTT. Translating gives CASSSDTGELFF.

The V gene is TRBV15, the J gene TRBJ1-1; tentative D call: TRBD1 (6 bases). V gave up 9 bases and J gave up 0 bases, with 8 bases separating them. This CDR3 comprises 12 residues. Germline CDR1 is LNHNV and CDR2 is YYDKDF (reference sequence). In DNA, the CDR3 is TGTGCCACGCGACAGGTGAACACTGAAGCTTTCTTT. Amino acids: CATRQVNTEAFF.

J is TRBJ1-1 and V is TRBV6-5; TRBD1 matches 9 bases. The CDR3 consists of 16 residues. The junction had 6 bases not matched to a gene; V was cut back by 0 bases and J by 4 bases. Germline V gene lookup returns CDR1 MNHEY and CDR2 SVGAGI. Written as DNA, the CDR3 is TGTGCCAGCAGTTACTCGGTGGGGACAGGGTCCACTGAAGCTTTCTTT. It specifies CASSYSVGTGSTEAFF.

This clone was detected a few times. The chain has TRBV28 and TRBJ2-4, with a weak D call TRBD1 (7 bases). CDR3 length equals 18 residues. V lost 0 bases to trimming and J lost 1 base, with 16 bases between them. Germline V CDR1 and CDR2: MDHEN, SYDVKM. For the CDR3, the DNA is TGTGCCAGCAGTTTATGGAAGCAGGGGGGACTGGCCAAAAACATTCAGTACTTC. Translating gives CASSLWKQGGLAKNIQYF. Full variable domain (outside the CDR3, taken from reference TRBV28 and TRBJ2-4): DVKVTQSSRYLVKRTGEKVFLECVQDMDHENMFWYRQDPGLGLRLIYFSYDVKMKEKGDIPEGYSVSREKKERFSLILESASTNQTSMYLCASSLWKQGGLAKNIQYFGAGTRLSVL.

The CDR3 region is CASSSGGPRQFF. The CDR3 DNA reads TGTGCCAGCAGTTCAGGGGGACCACGGCAGTTCTTC. This rearrangement joins TRBV6-5 to TRBJ2-1; TRBD1 agrees at 7 bases. The V gene's germline CDR1 is MNHEY and CDR2 SVGAGI. Trimming at V came to 4 bases and at J to 12 bases, leaving 6 bases not matched to a gene. The CDR3 runs 12 residues.

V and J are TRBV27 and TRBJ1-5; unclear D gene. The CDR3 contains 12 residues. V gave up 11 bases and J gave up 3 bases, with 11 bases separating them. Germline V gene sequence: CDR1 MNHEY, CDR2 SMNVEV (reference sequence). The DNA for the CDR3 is TGTGCCCGTGCGGGCATCAATCAGCCCCAGCATTTT. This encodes CARAGINQPQHF.

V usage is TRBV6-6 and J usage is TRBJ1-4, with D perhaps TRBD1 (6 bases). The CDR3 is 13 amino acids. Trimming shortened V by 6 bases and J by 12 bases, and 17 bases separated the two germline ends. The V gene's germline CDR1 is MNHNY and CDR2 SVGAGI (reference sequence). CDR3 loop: CASSHYGTGQLFF. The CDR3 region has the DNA TGTGCCAGCAGCCACTACGGAACAGGGCAACTGTTTTTT.

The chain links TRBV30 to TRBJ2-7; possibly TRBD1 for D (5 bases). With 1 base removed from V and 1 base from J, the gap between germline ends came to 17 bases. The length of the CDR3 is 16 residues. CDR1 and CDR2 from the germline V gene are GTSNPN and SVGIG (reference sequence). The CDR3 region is CAWSAQQAIRSYEQYF. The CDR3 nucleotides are TGTGCCTGGAGTGCCCAACAGGCAATTCGGTCCTACGAGCAGTACTTC.

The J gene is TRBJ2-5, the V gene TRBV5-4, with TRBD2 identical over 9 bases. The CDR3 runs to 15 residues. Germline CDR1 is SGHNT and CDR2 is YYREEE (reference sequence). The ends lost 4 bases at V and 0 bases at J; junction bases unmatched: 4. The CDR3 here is CASSPSGGNQETQYF. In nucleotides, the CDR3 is TGTGCCAGCAGCCCCAGCGGGGGGAACCAAGAGACCCAGTACTTC. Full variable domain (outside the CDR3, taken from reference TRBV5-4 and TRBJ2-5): ETGVTQSPTHLIKTRGQQVTLRCSSQSGHNTVSWYQQALGQGPQFIFQYYREEENGRGNFPPRFSGLQFPNYSSELNVNALELDDSALYLCASSPSGGNQETQYFGPGTRLLVL.

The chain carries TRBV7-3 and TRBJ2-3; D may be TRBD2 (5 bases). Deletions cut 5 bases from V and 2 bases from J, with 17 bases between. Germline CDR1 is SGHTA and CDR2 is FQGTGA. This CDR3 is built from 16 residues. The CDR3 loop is CASSLISGGLTDTQYF. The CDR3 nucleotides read TGTGCCAGCAGCCTTATAAGCGGTGGGCTCACAGATACGCAGTATTTT. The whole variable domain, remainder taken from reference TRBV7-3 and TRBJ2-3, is GAGVSQTPSNKVTEKGKYVELRCDPISGHTALYWYRQSLGQGPEFLIYFQGTGAADDSGLPNDRFFAVRPEGSVSTLKIQRTERGDSAVYLCASSLISGGLTDTQYFGPGTRLTVL.

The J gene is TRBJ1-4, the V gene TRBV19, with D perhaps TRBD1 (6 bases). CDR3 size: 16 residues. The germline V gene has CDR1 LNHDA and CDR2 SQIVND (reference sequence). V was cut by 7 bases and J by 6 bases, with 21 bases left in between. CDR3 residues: CASMRTGLKGYEKLFF. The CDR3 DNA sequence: TGTGCCAGTATGAGAACAGGGCTCAAGGGATATGAAAAACTGTTTTTT.

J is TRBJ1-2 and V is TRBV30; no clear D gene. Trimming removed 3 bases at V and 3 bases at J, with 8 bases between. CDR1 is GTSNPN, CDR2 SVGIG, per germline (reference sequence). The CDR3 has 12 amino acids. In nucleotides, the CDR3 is TGTGCCTGGAGCACGGGTTACTATGGCTACACCTTC. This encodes CAWSTGYYGYTF.

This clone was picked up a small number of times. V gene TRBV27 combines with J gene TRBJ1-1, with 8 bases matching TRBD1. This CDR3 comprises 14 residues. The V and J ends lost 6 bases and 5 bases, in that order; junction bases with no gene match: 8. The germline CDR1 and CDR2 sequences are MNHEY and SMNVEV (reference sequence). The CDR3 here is CASRDREVRTEAFF. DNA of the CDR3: TGTGCCAGCAGGGACAGGGAAGTAAGGACTGAAGCTTTCTTT.

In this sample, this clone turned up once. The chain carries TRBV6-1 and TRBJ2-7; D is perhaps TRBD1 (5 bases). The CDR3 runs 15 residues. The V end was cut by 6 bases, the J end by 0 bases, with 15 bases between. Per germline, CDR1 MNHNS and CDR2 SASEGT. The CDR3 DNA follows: TGTGCCAGCAGGAAAGGGGTCCTAAGCTCCTACGAGCAGTACTTC. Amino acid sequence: CASRKGVLSSYEQYF.

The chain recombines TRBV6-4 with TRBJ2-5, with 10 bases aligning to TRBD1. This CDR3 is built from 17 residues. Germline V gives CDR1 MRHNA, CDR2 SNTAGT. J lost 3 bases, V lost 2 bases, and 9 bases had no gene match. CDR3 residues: CASSDRGQGKGEETQYF. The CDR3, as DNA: TGTGCCAGCAGTGACAGGGGACAGGGGAAAGGAGAAGAGACCCAGTACTTC.

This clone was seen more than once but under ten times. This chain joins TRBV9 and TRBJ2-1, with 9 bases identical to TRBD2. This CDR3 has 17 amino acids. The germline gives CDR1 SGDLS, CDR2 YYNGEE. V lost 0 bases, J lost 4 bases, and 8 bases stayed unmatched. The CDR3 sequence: CASSVGPSGVYYNEQFF. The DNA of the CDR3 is TGTGCCAGCAGCGTAGGGCCTAGCGGGGTGTATTACAATGAGCAGTTCTTC.

CDR3 amino acids: CASSLAGQGRADTQYF. CDR3 nucleotide sequence: TGTGCCAGCAGCTTGGCCGGGCAGGGAAGGGCAGATACGCAGTATTTT. The V call is TRBV5-6, the J call TRBJ2-3, with a tentative D call TRBD1 (5 bases). The germline gives CDR1 SGHDT, CDR2 YYEEEE. V was trimmed by 0 bases and J by 4 bases, leaving 15 bases between them. This CDR3 has 16 residues.

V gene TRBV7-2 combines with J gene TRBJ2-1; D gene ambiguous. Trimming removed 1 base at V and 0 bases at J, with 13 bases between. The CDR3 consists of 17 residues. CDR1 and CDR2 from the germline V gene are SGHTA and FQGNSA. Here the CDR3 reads CASSLVGRRSSYNEQFF. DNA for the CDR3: TGTGCCAGCAGCTTAGTAGGCAGAAGGAGCTCCTACAATGAGCAGTTCTTC.

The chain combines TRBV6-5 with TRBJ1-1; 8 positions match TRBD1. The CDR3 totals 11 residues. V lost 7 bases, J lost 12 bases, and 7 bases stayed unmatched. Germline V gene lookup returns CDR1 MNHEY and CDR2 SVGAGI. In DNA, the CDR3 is TGTGCCAGCACCCTGGGACAGGTTCCTTTCTTT. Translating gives CASTLGQVPFF.